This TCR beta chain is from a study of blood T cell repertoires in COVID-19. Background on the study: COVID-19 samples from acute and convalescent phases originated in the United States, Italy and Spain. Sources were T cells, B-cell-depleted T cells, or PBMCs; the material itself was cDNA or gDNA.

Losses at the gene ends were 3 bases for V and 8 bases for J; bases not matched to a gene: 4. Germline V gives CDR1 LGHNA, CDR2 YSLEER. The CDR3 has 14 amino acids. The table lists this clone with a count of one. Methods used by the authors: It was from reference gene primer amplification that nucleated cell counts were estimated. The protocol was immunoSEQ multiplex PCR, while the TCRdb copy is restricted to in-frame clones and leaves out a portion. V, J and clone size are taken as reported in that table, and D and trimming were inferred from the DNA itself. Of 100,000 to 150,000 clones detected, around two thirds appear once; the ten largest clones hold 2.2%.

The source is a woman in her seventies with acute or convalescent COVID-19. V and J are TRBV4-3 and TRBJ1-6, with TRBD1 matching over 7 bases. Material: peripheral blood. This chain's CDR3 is CASSHRDRDSPLHF. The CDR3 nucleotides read TGCGCCAGCAGCCACCGGGACAGAGATTCACCCCTCCACTTT.